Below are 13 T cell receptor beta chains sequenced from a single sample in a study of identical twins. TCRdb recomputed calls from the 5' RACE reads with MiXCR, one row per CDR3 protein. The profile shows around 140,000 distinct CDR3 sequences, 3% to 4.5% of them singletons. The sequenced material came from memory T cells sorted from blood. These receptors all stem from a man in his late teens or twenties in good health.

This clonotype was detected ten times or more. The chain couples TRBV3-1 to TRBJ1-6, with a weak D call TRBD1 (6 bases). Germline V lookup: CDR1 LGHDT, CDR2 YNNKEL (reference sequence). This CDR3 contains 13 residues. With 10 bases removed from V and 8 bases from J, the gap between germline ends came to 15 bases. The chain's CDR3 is CATQRGGDSPLHF. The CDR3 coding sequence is TGTGCCACTCAGAGAGGGGGGGATTCACCCCTCCACTTT.

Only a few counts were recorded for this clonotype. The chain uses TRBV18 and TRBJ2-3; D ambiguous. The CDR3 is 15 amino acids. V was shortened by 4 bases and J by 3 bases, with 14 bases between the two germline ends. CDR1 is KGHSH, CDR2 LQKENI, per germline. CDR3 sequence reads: CASSLDLVGTDTQYF. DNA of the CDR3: TGTGCCAGCTCACTAGACCTAGTCGGGACAGATACGCAGTATTTT.

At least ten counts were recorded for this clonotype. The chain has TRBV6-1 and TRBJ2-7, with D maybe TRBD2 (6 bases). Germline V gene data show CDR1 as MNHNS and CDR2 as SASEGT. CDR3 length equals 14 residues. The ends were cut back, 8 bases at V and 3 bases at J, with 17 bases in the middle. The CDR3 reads CASRKRGTRYEQYF. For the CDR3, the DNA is TGTGCCAGCCGTAAAAGAGGGACTCGCTACGAGCAGTACTTC.

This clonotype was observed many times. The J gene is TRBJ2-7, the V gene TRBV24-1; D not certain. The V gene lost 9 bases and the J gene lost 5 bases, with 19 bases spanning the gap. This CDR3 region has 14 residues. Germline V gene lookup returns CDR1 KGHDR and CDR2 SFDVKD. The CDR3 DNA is TGTGCCACCCCCGTTCAGCCTCGGCGCCACGAGCAGTACGTC. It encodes CATPVQPRRHEQYV.

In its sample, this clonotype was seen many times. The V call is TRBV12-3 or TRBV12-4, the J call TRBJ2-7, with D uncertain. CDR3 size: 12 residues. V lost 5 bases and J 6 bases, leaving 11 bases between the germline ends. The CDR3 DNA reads TGTGCCAGCAGTCCCAGGCCCTCCGAGCAGTACTTC. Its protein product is CASSPRPSEQYF.

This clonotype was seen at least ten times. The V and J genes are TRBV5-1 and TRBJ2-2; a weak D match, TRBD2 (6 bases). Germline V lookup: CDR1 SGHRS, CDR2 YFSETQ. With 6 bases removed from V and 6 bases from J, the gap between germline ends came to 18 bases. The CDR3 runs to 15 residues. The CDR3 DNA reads TGCGCCAGCACCAACCCCGGGACTCCATCCGGGGAGCTGTTTTTT. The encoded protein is CASTNPGTPSGELFF.

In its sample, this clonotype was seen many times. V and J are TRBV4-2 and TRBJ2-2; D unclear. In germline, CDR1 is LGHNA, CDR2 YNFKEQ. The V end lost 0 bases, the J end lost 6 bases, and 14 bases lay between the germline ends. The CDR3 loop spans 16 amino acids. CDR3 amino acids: CASSQDGPGLAGELFF. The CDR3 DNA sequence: TGTGCCAGCAGCCAAGACGGTCCCGGGCTAGCCGGGGAGCTGTTTTTT.

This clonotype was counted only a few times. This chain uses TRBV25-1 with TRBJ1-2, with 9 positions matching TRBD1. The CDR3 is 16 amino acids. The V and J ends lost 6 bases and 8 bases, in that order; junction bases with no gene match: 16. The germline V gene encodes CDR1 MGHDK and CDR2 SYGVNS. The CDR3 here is CASSTRPGQGVGGYTF. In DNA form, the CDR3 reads TGTGCCAGCAGCACTAGACCGGGACAGGGTGTCGGAGGCTACACCTTC.

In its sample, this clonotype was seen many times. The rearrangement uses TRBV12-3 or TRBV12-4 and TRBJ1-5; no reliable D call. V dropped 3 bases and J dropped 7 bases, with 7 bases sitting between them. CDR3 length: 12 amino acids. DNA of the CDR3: TGTGCCAGCAGTTTCTATGGACAGCCCCAGCATTTT. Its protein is CASSFYGQPQHF.

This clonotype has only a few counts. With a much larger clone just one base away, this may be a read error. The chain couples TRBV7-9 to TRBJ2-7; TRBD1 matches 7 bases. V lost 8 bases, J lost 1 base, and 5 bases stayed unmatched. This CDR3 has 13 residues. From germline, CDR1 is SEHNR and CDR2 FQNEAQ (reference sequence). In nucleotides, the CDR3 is TGTGCCAGCGTTCGGGACAGTTCCTACGAGCAGTACTTC. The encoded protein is CASVRDSSYEQYF.

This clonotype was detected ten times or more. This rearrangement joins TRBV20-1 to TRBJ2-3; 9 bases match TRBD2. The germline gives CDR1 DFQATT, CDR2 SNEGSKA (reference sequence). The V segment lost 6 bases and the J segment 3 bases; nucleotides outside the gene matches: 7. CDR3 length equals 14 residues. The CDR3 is CSAYSGGLTDTQYF. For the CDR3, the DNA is TGCAGTGCCTATAGCGGGGGCCTAACAGATACGCAGTATTTT.

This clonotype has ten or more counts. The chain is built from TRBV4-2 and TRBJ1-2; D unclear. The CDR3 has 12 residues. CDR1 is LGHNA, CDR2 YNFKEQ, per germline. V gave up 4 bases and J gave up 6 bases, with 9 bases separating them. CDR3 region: CASSRRVDGYTF. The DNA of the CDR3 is TGTGCCAGCAGCCGAAGAGTTGATGGCTACACCTTC.

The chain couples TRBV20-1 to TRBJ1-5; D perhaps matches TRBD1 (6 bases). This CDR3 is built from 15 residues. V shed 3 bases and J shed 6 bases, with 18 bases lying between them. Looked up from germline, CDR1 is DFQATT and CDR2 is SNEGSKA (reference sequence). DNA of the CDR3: TGCAGTGCTAGTACTTCCCAAGGGACAAGTCAGCCCCAGCATTTT. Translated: CSASTSQGTSQPQHF.